Listed below are T cell receptor beta chains from one sample, sequenced in a study of blood T cells in healthy people across ages. TCRdb re-derived calls from the 5' RACE reads in MiXCR, one entry per CDR3 protein. Among 590,000 or so distinct CDR3 sequences listed, 25% to 35% were seen once. Sequenced sample: blood. The receptors stem from a woman older than 75 in good health. CDR3s include the opening cysteine and the closing phenylalanine or tryptophan. Fields, in order: J gene, D gene, clone size, V gene, CDR3 protein, CDR3 DNA. A D gene is named only where the DNA matches it firmly. Rows may omit the clone size; those that give it use once, few, many or a size class.

TRBJ1-1 | NA | NA | TRBV18 | CASSPGERRNTEAFF | TGTGCCAGCTCACCGGGGGAGAGGAGGAACACTGAAGCTTTCTTT
TRBJ2-7 | NA | many | TRBV27 | CASSLEGQASYEQYF | TGTGCCAGCAGTTTGGAGGGGCAAGCCTCCTACGAGCAGTACTTC
TRBJ2-7 | NA | many | TRBV6-1 | CASSVVGNEQYF | TGTGCCAGCAGTGTGGTAGGGAACGAGCAGTACTTC
TRBJ1-5 | NA | few | TRBV5-1 | CASREGANQPQHF | TGCGCCAGCAGAGAAGGGGCCAATCAGCCCCAGCATTTT
TRBJ1-2 | NA | NA | TRBV12-3/TRBV12-4 | CASTPQQGNYGYTF | TGTGCCAGCACCCCACAACAGGGTAACTATGGCTACACCTTC
TRBJ1-1 | NA | many | TRBV4-3 | CASSRGVDVNTEAFF | TGCGCCAGCAGTCGGGGTGTGGATGTGAACACTGAAGCTTTCTTT
TRBJ1-3 | NA | many | TRBV9 | CASSSTQSGNTIYF | TGTGCCAGCAGCAGTACCCAATCTGGAAACACCATATATTTT
TRBJ2-7 | TRBD2 | once | TRBV6-5 | CASTPIAGGLYEQYF | TGTGCCAGCACCCCAATAGCGGGAGGTCTTTACGAGCAGTACTTC
TRBJ2-1 | NA | many | TRBV13 | CASSSRVDEQFF | TGTGCCAGCAGCTCCAGGGTGGATGAGCAGTTCTTC
TRBJ1-4 | TRBD1 | many | TRBV5-1 | CASSRQGLYEKLFF | TGCGCCAGCAGCCGACAGGGGTTATACGAAAAACTGTTTTTT
TRBJ1-1 | NA | NA | TRBV6-6 | CASSLKGLRDTEAFF | TGTGCCAGCAGTTTAAAGGGGCTGAGGGACACTGAAGCTTTCTTT
TRBJ1-1 | TRBD1 | NA | TRBV3-1 | CASSKNRGPNTEAFF | TGTGCCAGCAGCAAAAACAGGGGGCCGAACACTGAAGCTTTCTTT
TRBJ2-5 | TRBD2 | many | TRBV6-1 | CASSEYWGGGETQYF | TGTGCCAGCAGTGAATACTGGGGGGGAGGGGAGACCCAGTACTTC
TRBJ1-6 | NA | many | TRBV12-3/TRBV12-4 | CASSNSGSGNSPLHF | TGTGCCAGCAGCAACTCAGGGTCGGGAAATTCACCCCTCCACTTT
TRBJ1-6 | NA | many | TRBV5-1 | CASRVQLSNSPLHF | TGCGCCAGCAGGGTACAGCTTTCTAATTCACCCCTCCACTTT
TRBJ2-5 | NA | NA | TRBV5-6 | CASSRQGQKTQYF | TGTGCCAGCAGCCGTCAGGGTCAAAAGACCCAGTACTTC
TRBJ1-6 | TRBD1 | many | TRBV7-2 | CASSLRSGGGNSPLHF | TGTGCCAGCAGCTTAAGGTCAGGGGGCGGCAATTCACCCCTCCACTTT